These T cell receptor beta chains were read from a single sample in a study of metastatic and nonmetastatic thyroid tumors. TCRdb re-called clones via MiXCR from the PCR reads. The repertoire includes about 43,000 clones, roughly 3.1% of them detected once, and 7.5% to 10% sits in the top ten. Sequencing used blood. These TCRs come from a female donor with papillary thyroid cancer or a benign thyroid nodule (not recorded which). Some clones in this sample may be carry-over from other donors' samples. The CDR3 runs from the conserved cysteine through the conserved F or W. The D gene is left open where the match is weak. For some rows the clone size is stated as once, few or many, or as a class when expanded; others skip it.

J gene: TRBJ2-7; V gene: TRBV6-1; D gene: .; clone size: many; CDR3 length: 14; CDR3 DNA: TGTGCCAGCCAAGAGTCAGGACGGGTCTACGAGCAGTACTTC; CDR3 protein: CASQESGRVYEQYF
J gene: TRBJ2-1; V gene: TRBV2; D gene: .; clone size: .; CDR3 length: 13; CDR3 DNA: TGTGCCAGCAGGGACCGGGCTTCCCCCACACGCTTCTTC; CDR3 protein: CASRDRASPTRFF
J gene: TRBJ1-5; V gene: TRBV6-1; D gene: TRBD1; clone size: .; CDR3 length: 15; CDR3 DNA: TGTGCCAGCAGTCCGGGACAGGGGCAAAATCAGCCCCAGCACTTT; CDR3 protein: CASSPGQGQNQPQHF
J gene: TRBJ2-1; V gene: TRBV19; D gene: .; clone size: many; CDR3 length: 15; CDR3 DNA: TGTGCCAGTAGGCAGACGGGACTCACCTACAATGAGCAGTTCTTC; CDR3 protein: CASRQTGLTYNEQFF
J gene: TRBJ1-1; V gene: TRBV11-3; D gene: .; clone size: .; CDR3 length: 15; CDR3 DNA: TGTGCCAGCAGCTCCTTGAGAGTGTGGAACACTGAAGCTTTCTTT; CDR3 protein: CASSSLRVWNTEAFF
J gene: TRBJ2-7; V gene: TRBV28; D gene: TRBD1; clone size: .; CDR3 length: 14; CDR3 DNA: TGTGCCAGCAGTTACGGGACAGGGGGCGGCGAGCAGTACTTC; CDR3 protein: CASSYGTGGGEQYF
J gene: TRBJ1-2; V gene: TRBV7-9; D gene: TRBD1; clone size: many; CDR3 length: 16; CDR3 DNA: TGTGCCAGCAGCTTAGAGTCTGGACAGGGCCTGTATGGCTACACCTTC; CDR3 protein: CASSLESGQGLYGYTF
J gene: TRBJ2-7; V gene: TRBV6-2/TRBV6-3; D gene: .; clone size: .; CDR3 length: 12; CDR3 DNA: TGTGCCATCACCTCGTATAGCTACGAGCAGTACTTC; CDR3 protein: CAITSYSYEQYF
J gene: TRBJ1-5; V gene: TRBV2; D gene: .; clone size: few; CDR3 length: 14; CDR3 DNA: TGTGCCAGCAGTGAAGGTACAGTCAATCAGCCCCAGCATTTT; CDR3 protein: CASSEGTVNQPQHF
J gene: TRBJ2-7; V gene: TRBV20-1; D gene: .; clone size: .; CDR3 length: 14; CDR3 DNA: TGCAGCGCTAGAGATCCCCCCAGAGCCTACGAGCAGTACTTC; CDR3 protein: CSARDPPRAYEQYF
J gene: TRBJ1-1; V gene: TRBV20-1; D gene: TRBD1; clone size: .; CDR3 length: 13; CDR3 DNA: TGCAGTGCAATAGCAGGGGGTAACACTGAAGCTTTCTTT; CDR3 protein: CSAIAGGNTEAFF
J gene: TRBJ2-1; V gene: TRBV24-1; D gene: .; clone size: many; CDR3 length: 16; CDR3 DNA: TGTGCCACCAGGGGACTGAGGGGGAACCGGATCGATGAGCAGTTCTTC; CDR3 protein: CATRGLRGNRIDEQFF
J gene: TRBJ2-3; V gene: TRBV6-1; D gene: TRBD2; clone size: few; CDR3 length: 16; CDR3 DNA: TGTGCCAGCAGGGGGACTAGCGGGAGGGTACTAGATACGCAGTATTTT; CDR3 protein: CASRGTSGRVLDTQYF
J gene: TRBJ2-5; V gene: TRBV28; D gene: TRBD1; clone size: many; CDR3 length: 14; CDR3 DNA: TGTGCCAGCAGTGTGGACAGGGTTGTTGAGACCCAGTACTTC; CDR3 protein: CASSVDRVVETQYF
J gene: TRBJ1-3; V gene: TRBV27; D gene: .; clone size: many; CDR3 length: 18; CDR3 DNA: TGTGCCAGCAGTTTAACCTCCTCCGCGGACTTTCTCGGAAACACCATATATTTT; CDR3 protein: CASSLTSSADFLGNTIYF
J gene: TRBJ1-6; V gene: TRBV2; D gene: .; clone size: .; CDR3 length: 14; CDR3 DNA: TGTGCCAGCATGCGGAGCTCATATAATTCACCCCTCCACTTT; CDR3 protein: CASMRSSYNSPLHF
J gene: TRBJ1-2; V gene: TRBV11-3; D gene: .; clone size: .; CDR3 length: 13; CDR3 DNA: TGTGCCAGCAGCTGGCCGAGGGACTATGGCTACACCTTC; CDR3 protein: CASSWPRDYGYTF
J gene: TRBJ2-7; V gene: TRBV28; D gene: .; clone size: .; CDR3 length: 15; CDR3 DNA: TGTGCCAGCAGGGGCCTTGGCAGGGAGTCCTACGAGCAGTACTTC; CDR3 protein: CASRGLGRESYEQYF
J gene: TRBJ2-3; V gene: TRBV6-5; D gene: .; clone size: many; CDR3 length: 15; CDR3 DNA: TGTGCCAGCAGTTACGCAGGGGTGATCACAGATACGCAGTATTTT; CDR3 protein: CASSYAGVITDTQYF
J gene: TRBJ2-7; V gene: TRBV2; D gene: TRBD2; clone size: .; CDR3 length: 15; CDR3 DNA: TGTGCCAGCAGTCTGACTAGCGGGAGGGCCTACGAGCAGTACTTC; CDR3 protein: CASSLTSGRAYEQYF
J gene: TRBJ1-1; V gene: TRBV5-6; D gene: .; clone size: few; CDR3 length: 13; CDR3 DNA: TGTGCCAGCAGCGCACAGGAAAGGGACGAGGCTTTCTTT; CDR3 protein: CASSAQERDEAFF
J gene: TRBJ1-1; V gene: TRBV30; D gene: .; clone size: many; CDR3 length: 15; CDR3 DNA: TGTGCCTGGAGTGGAACCGGGACGGCGGGGACTGAAGCTTTCTTT; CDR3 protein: CAWSGTGTAGTEAFF
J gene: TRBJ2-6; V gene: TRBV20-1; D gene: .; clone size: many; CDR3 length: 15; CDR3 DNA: TGCAGTGCTCCGCAGGGGTGGCTTGGGGCCAACGTCCTGACTTTC; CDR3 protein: CSAPQGWLGANVLTF
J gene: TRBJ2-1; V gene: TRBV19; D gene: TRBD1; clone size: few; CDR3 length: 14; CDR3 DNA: TGTGCCAGTAGTAACAGGGGTGACTACAATGAGCAGTTCTTC; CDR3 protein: CASSNRGDYNEQFF
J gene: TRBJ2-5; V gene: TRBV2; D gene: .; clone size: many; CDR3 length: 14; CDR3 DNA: TGTGCCAGCAAAACATCCCCAATCCAAGAGACCCAGTACTTC; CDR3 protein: CASKTSPIQETQYF
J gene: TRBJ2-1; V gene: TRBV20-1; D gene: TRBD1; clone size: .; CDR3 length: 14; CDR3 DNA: TGCAGTGCGACGACCGGACAGGCCAACAATGAGCAGTTCTTC; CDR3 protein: CSATTGQANNEQFF
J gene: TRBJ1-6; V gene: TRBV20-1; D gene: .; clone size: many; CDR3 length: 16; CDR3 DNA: TGCAGTGCTAGTAAGGGAAGTGGTTCCGATAATTCACCCCTCCACTTT; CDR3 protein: CSASKGSGSDNSPLHF
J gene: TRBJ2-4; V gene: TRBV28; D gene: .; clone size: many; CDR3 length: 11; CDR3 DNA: TGTGCCAGCAGTTCGCCCCGTATTCAGTACTTC; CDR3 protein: CASSSPRIQYF
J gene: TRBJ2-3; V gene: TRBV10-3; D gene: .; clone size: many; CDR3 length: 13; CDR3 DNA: TGTGCCATCATGGACCGTAGCACAGATACGCAGTATTTT; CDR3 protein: CAIMDRSTDTQYF
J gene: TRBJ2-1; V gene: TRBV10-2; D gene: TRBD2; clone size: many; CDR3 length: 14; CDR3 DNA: TGCGCCGGGGCGGCGGGAGAGTCCTACAATGAGCAGTTCTTC; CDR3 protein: CAGAAGESYNEQFF
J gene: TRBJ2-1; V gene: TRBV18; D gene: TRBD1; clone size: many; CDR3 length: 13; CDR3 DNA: TGTGCCAGCTCACCGACAGGGAACAATGAGCAGTTCTTC; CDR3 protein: CASSPTGNNEQFF
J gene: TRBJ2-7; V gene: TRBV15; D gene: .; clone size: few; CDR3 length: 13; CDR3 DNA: TGTGCCACCAGCAGAGATCGGGGTGTCGAGCAGTACTTC; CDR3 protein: CATSRDRGVEQYF
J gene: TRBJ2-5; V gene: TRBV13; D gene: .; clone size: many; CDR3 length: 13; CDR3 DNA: TGTGCCAGCAGCTCCCCTAGTGGGGAGACCCAGTACTTC; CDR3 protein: CASSSPSGETQYF
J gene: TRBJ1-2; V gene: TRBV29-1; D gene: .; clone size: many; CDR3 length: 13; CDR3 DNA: TGCAGCGTTGGCGGGGGCGGAAACTATGGCTACACCTTC; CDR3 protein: CSVGGGGNYGYTF
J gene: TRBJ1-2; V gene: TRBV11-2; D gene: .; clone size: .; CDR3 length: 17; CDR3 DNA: TGTGCCAGCAGCCGGACCTACGGGGGGCAGGGCGAGTTTGGCTACACCTTC; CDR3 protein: CASSRTYGGQGEFGYTF
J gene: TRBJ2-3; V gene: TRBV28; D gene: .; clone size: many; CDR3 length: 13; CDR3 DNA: TGTGCCAGCAGTTTACAACGCACAGATACGCAGTATTTT; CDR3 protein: CASSLQRTDTQYF
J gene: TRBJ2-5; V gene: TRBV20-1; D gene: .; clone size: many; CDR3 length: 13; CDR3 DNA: TGCAGTGCTAGGTATCAGATCCAAGAGACCCAGTACTTC; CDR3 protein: CSARYQIQETQYF
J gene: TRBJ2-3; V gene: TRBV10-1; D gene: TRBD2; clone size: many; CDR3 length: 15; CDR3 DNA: TGCGCCAGCAGTGAGGGCGGGAGGAGGGGAGATACGCAGTATTTT; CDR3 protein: CASSEGGRRGDTQYF
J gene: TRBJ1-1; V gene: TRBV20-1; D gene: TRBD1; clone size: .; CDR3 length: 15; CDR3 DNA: TGCAGTGCTAGATCGCCGACAGGGGGCAAAACTGAAGCTTTCTTT; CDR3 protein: CSARSPTGGKTEAFF
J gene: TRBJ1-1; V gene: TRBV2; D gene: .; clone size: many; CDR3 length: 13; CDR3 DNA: TGTGCCAGCAGTGGTGGGGGAACGGCTGAAGCTTTCTTT; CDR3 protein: CASSGGGTAEAFF